This T cell receptor beta chain was observed in a study of OX40 agonist ivuxolimab in advanced cancers. For context, the study as a whole: Ivuxolimab was a fully human IgG2 agonistic monoclonal antibody targeting the costimulatory receptor OX40 (CD134). Intravenous ivuxolimab was administered to patients every 2 weeks at six dose levels: 0.01, 0.1, 0.3, 1.5, 3 and 10 mg/kg. Of the roughly 53 patients in dose escalation, about 20 had hepatocellular carcinoma, about 15 had melanoma, 9 had renal cell carcinoma and 9 had head and neck cancer. In the dose-escalation cohort, more than 75% of patients were male, and the mean age was roughly 60 years, with a range of about 20 to 79. Prior anti-PD-1, anti-PD-L1 or anti-CTLA-4 therapy was permitted, and about two fifths of dose-escalation patients had received checkpoint inhibitors. Partial responses occurred in three dose-escalation patients, of whom one had hepatocellular carcinoma and two had cutaneous melanoma. The point of sequencing TCRbeta in the periphery was to test whether ivuxolimab changed TCR sequence diversity and drove clonal T-cell expansion. The paper describes the monotherapy dose-escalation part (N of about 55 patients) of the phase I trial of ivuxolimab. The full study reports these points: In partial responders in the 0.1-3.0 mg/kg groups, normalized peripheral clonal expansion was found to be among the lowest, especially among CD8+ T cells. The antigen specificity of the clonally expanded peripheral T cells was not determined. Low levels of normalized T-cell clonal expansion were also seen in some patients who did not respond. After ivuxolimab, expanded clones were on average more numerous among CD8+ T cells than among CD4+ T cells. Clonal expansion of both CD4+ and CD8+ blood T cells was observed from baseline to week 6 at doses 0.1 to 3.0 mg/kg.

Genomic DNA was isolated from the sorted cells so that the TCRbeta CDR3 region could be sequenced. TCRbeta CDR3 regions were sequenced using the immunoSEQ Assay. In its TCRdb copy, this immuneACCESS table keeps in-frame sequences only and misses some clones. Where compared with another copy, unresolved V genes explain less than half of these, and the others have no known cause. The sample table shows more than 75,000 clones, and 70% to 90% are seen once. The top ten clonotypes cover less than 6.5% of the sample. Patients with a history of autoimmune disease or receiving systemic immunosuppression were excluded from the trial. Peripheral blood for TCR sequencing was drawn from every dose cohort at baseline, at cycle 4 day 1 and at cycle 7 day 1. The samples were drawn from a first-in-human, open-label, multicenter phase I dose-escalation trial of ivuxolimab. The trial enrolled adults with locally advanced or metastatic head and neck squamous cell, hepatocellular, melanoma or renal cell carcinoma. Before TCR sequencing, CD4+ and CD8+ T cells were separately sorted from peripheral blood.

As concerns this clone: Its specific antigen is unknown. Base quality data are lacking; no much larger clone is found one base away.

Trimming removed 3 bases from V and 7 bases from J, leaving 15 bases between the germline ends. CDR1 and CDR2, per the germline V gene (reference sequence), are LNHDA and SQIVND. The CDR3, cysteine through phenylalanine, is 15 amino acids long. Only the CDR3 region is kept as DNA, spanning 45 bases read in frame from base 1. The sequence joins TRBV19 to TRBJ2-2; the D gene is possibly TRBD2, with 6 bases matching. Sequencing was performed on CD4+ or CD8+ T cells sorted from blood, taken in a trial of the OX40 agonist ivuxolimab. The receptor was derived from an adult with an advanced solid tumor such as melanoma, head and neck, liver or kidney cancer. The base sequence is TGTGCCAGTAGTATCTCCGGAACTAGCATCGGGGAGCTGTTTTTT. Its translation reads: CASSISGTSIGELFF.